This TCR beta chain was identified in a study of CXCR3-negative and CXCR3-positive naive CD8 T cells. Regarding the study as a whole: The study found comparably high diversity in both naive subsets and much lower diversity in memory CD8+ cells. The TRB CDR3s that CXCR3-positive naive cells carried were more hydrophobic than those of CXCR3-negative naive cells. Memory cells differed in TRBV-TRBJ usage, but naive CXCR3-negative and CXCR3-positive cells had similar usage.

A CD45RO-CCR7+CD27+CD95- profile was what naive CD8+ T cells displayed. About this clonotype itself: Its matching antigen is unknown.

The libraries of TRB cDNA were prepared using 5' RACE with UMI labels. Following a re-call of the 5' RACE reads, TCRdb has one entry per CDR3 protein and lacks DNA. The sample data list roughly 7,200 distinct CDR3 sequences. The CDR3 spans 13 residues. Germline loops: CDR1 MRHNA, CDR2 SNTAGT. The source of this sequence is a human donor in good health. Some clones in this sample may be carry-over from other donors' samples. The specimen was naive CXCR3+ CD8+ T cells from blood. Noted subset: CD45RO-CCR7+CD27+CD95- naive CD8+ T cells expressing CXCR3 (TNR3+). The chain combines TRBV6-4 with TRBJ2-1. CDR3 residues: CASSDSPGDEQFF.